This T cell receptor (beta chain) was profiled in a study of shared clonotypes between healthy human individuals. Trimming took 4 bases from V and 7 from J; bases not matched to a gene: 6. CDR1 is SGHDT, CDR2 YYEEEE, per germline. The CDR3 totals 15 residues. Only Caucasian adults living in Nashville, Tennessee served as donors. Sequencing used immunoSEQ multiplex PCR; TCRdb keeps in-frame clones, though not all of them. The table records more than 1.2 million clones, approximately 98.5% of them present only once. Input material: naive CD4+ T cells sorted from blood. Subset noted: CD45RA+ positively selected. This TCR derives from a man younger than 40 in good health. The chain is built from TRBV5-6 and TRBJ2-1; 12 nucleotides align to TRBD2. The CDR3 nucleotides read TGTGCCAGCAGCGGACTAGCGGGAATAATTAATGAGCAGTTCTTC. Protein product: CASSGLAGIINEQFF.